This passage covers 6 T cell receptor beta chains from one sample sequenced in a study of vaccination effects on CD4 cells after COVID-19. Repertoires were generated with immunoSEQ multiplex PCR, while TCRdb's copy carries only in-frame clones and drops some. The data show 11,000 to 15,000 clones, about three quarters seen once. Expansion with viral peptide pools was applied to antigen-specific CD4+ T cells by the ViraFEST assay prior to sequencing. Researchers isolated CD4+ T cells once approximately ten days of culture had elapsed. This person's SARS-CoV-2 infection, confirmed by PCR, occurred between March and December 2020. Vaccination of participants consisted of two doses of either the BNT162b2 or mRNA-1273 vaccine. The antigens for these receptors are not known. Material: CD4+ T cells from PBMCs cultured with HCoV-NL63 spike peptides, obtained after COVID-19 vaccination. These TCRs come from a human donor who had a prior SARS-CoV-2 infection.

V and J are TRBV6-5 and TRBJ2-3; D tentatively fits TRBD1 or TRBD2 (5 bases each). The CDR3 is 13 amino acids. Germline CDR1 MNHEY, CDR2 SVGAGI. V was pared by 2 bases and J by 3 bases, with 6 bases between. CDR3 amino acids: CASSYGGTDTQYF. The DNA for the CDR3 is TGTGCCAGCAGTTACGGGGGTACAGATACGCAGTATTTT.

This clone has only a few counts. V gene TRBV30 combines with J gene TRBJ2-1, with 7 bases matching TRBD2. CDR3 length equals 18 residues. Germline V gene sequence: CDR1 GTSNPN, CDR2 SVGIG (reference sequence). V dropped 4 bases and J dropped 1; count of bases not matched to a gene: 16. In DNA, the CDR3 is TGTGCCTGGACCCCTCTTGCTAGCGGTCACTCTTCCTACAATGAGCAGTTCTTC. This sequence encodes CAWTPLASGHSSYNEQFF.

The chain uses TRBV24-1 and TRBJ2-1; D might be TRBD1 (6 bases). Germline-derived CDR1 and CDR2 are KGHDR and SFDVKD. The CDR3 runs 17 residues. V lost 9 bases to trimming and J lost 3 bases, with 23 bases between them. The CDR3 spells CATGGNAETGLYNEQFF. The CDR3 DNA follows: TGTGCCACCGGGGGTAATGCGGAGACAGGCCTCTACAATGAGCAGTTCTTC.

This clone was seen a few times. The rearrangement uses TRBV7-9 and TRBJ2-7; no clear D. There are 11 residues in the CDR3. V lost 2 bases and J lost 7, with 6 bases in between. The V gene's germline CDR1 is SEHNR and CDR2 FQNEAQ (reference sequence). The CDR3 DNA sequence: TGTGCCAGCAGCTTATCAATAGAGCAGTACTTC. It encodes CASSLSIEQYF.

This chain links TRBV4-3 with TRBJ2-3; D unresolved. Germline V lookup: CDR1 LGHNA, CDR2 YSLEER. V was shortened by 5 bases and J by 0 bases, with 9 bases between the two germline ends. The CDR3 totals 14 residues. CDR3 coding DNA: TGCGCCAGCAGCGCTTCCCCCAGCACAGATACGCAGTATTTT. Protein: CASSASPSTDTQYF.

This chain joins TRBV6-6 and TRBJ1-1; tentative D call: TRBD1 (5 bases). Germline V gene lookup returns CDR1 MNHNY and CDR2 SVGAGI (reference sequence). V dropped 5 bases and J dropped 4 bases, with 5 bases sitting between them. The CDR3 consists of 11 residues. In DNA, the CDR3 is TGTGCCAGCAGTCAGGGCACTGAAGCTTTCTTT. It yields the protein CASSQGTEAFF.